A selection of T cell receptor beta chains follows, all from one sample in a study of OX40 agonist ivuxolimab in advanced cancers. Clones were read by immunoSEQ multiplex PCR, and TCRdb kept only the in-frame ones, dropping some. Among roughly 60,000 clones listed, 85% to 95% were seen once. Specimen: CD4+ or CD8+ T cells sorted from blood, collected in a trial of the OX40 agonist ivuxolimab. These receptors all stem from an adult with an advanced solid tumor such as melanoma, head and neck, liver or kidney cancer. CDR3s include the opening cysteine and the closing phenylalanine or tryptophan. The order of the fields is V gene, J gene, CDR3 protein.

>TRBV7-2|TRBJ2-1
CASRSLAGSLNEQFF
>TRBV18|TRBJ2-7
CASSPIQGAGSEQYF
>TRBV11-2|TRBJ1-1
CASSSIGGNTEAFF
>TRBV10-3|TRBJ2-7
CAIGPTSQSYEQYF
>TRBV6-5|TRBJ2-3
CASSYSSGGTDTQYF
>TRBV13|TRBJ1-3
CASSWTRNTIYF
>TRBV5-5|TRBJ2-7
CASSLGPEQYF
>TRBV5-1|TRBJ2-7
CASSSQQGYEQYF
>TRBV11-3|TRBJ2-6
CASRQTGTGANVLTF
>TRBV4-1|TRBJ1-1
CASSQTVLQGVGAFF
>TRBV18|TRBJ2-7
CASSPGGSWYEQYF
>TRBV19|TRBJ1-2
CASSSTSLILFGYTF
>TRBV11-3|TRBJ2-5
CASSSTSGSGTQYF
>TRBV5-8|TRBJ2-4
CASIRHDTLAKNIQYF
>TRBV7-2|TRBJ2-3
CASSLGRLAGADTQYF
>TRBV28|TRBJ2-7
CASRQDLSEQYF
>TRBV13|TRBJ2-1
CASSEDRSYNEQFF
>TRBV6-6|TRBJ1-5
CASSYSNSGPPQHF
>TRBV7-2|TRBJ1-2
CASSLEGRVSYGYTF
>TRBV5-4|TRBJ1-1
CASSSVGRNTEAFF
>TRBV7-8|TRBJ2-2
CASSLSTGVGGELFF
>TRBV9|TRBJ2-6
CASSERGGTGANVLTF
>TRBV6-6|TRBJ1-3
CASSSRDRGSGNTIYF
>TRBV29-1|TRBJ2-7
CSVEVTGQLSYEQYF
>TRBV7-2|TRBJ2-5
CASSLQAGTGEFQETQYF
>TRBV18|TRBJ1-1
CASSPRQGITEAFF
>TRBV5-1|TRBJ2-7
CASTLSTSVSYEQYF
>TRBV18|TRBJ1-4
CASSPRDGSNEKLFF
>TRBV11-2|TRBJ2-1
CASSSRTSVNEQFF
>TRBV19|TRBJ2-7
CASSRAGFSYEQYF
>TRBV14|TRBJ2-3
CASSQITDTQYF